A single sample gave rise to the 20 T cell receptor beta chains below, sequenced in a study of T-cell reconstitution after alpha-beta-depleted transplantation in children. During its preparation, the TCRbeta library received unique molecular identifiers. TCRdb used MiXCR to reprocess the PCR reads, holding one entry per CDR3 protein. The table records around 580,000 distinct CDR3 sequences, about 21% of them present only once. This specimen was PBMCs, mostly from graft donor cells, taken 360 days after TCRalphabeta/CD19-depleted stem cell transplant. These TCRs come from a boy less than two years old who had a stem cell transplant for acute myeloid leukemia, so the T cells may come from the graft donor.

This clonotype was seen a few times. The CDR3 is CSARDLASTDTQYF. In nucleotides, the CDR3 is TGCAGTGCTAGAGACCTAGCTAGCACAGATACGCAGTATTTT. The rearrangement links TRBV20-1 to TRBJ2-3; TRBD2 is a possible D gene (5 bases). Looked up from germline, CDR1 is DFQATT and CDR2 is SNEGSKA (reference sequence). V dropped 0 bases and J dropped 0 bases, with 7 bases sitting between them. This CDR3 has 14 residues.

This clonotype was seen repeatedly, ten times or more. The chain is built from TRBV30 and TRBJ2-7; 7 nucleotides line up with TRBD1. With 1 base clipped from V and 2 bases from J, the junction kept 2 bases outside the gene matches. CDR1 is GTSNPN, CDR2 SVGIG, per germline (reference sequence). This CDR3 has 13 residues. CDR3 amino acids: CAWSEGTAYEQYF. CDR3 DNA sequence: TGTGCCTGGAGTGAGGGGACAGCCTACGAGCAGTACTTC.

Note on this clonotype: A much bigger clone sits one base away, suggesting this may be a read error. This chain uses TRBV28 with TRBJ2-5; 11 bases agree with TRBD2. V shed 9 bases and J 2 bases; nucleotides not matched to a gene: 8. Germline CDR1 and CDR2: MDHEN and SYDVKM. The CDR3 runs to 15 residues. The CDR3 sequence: CARTSSGGEQETQYF. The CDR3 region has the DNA TGTGCCAGAACGAGTAGCGGGGGGGAACAAGAGACCCAGTACTTC. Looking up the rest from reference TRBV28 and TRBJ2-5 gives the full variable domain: DVKVTQSSRYLVKRTGEKVFLECVQDMDHENMFWYRQDPGLGLRLIYFSYDVKMKEKGDIPEGYSVSREKKERFSLILESASTNQTSMYLCARTSSGGEQETQYFGPGTRLLVL.

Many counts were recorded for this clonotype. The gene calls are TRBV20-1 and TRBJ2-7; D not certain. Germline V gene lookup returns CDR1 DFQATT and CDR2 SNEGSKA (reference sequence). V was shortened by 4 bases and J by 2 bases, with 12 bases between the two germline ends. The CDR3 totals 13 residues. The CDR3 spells CSAIEGPPYEQYF. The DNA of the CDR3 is TGCAGTGCTATTGAAGGTCCTCCCTACGAGCAGTACTTC.

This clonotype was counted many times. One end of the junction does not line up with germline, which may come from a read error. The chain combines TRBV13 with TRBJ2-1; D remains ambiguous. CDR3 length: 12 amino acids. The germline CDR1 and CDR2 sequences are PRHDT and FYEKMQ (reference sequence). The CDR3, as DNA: TGTGCCAGCAGCTTAGTGGGCAGGAAAGTAGTCTTC. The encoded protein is CASSLVGRKVVF.

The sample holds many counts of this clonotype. CDR3 DNA sequence: TGCGCCAGCAGCCAAGATCCAGGGGCGGGCTACGAGCAGTACTTC. Its translation: CASSQDPGAGYEQYF. The rearrangement links TRBV4-3 to TRBJ2-7, with a tentative D call TRBD1 (6 bases). V was trimmed by 0 bases and J by 3 bases, leaving 12 bases between them. In germline, CDR1 is LGHNA, CDR2 YSLEER. This CDR3 has 15 amino acids.

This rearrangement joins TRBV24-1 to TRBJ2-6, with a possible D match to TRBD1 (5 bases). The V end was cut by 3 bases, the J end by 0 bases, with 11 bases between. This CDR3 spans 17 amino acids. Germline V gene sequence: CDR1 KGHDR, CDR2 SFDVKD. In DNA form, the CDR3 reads TGTGCCACCAGTGATCCTGACAGCTACTCTGGGGCCAACGTCCTGACTTTC. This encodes CATSDPDSYSGANVLTF.

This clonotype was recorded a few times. CDR3 DNA: TGCAGTGCTAGAGATGGACTAGCGGGCGCCAATGAGCAGTTCTTC. Its protein is CSARDGLAGANEQFF. V and J are TRBV20-1 and TRBJ2-1, with TRBD2 identical over 11 bases. CDR3 length: 15 amino acids. Germline trimming cut 0 bases from V and 6 bases from J; bases unmatched to any gene: 4. The germline CDR1 and CDR2 sequences are DFQATT and SNEGSKA (reference sequence).

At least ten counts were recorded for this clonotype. The CDR3 reads CSAHIAGETQYF. CDR3 DNA: TGCAGCGCACATATTGCGGGGGAGACCCAGTACTTC. The chain carries TRBV29-1 and TRBJ2-5; maybe TRBD2 (6 bases). Germline-derived CDR1 and CDR2 are SQVTM and ANQGSEA. Trimming left V 7 bases short and J 5 bases short, with 14 bases between. The CDR3 is 12 residues long.

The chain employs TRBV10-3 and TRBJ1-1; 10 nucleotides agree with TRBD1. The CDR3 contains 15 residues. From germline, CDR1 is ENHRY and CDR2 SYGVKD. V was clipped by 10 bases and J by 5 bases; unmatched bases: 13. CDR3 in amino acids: CATKKTGGEETEAFF. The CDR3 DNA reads TGTGCCACGAAAAAGACAGGGGGCGAGGAGACTGAAGCTTTCTTT.

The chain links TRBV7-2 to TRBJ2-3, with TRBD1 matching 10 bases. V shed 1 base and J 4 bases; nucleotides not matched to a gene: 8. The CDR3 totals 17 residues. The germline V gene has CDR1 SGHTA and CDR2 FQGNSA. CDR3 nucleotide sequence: TGTGCCAGCAGCTTAGTGGTAGGGACAGGGGATCCAGATACGCAGTATTTT. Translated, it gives CASSLVVGTGDPDTQYF.

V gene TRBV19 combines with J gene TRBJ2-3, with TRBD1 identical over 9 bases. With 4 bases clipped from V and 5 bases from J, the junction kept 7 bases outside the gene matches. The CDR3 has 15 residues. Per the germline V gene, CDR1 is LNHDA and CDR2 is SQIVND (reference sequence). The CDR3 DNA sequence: TGTGCCAGTAGTACCACAGGGGGCGCGGGAGATACGCAGTATTTT. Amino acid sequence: CASSTTGGAGDTQYF. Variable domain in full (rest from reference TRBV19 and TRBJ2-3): DGGITQSPKYLFRKEGQNVTLSCEQNLNHDAMYWYRQDPGQGLRLIYYSQIVNDFQKGDIAEGYSVSREKKESFPLTVTSAQKNPTAFYLCASSTTGGAGDTQYFGPGTRLTVL.

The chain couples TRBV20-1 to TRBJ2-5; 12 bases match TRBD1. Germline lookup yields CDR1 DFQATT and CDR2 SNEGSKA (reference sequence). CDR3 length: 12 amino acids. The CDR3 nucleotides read TGCAGGGGGGACAGGGGGCTAGAGACCCAGTACTTC. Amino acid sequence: CRGDRGLETQYF.

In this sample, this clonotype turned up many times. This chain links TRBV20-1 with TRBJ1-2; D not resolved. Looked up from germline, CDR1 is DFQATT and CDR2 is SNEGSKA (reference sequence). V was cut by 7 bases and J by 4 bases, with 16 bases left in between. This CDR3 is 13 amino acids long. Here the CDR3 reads CSVQDGRVYGYTF. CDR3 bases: TGCAGTGTTCAGGACGGACGAGTCTATGGCTACACCTTC.

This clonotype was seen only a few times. The CDR3 loop reads CSASGGAPNTGELFF. The DNA for the CDR3 is TGCAGTGCTAGCGGGGGGGCCCCGAACACCGGGGAGCTGTTTTTT. The rearrangement links TRBV20-1 to TRBJ2-2; 8 positions match TRBD2. V was pared by 3 bases and J by 0 bases, with 3 bases of the junction left unmatched. Germline V gene sequence: CDR1 DFQATT, CDR2 SNEGSKA (reference sequence). This CDR3 is 15 amino acids long.

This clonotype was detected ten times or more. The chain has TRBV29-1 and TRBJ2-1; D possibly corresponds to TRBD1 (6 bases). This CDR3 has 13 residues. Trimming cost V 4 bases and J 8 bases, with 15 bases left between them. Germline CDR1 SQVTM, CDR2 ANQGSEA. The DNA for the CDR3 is TGCAGCGTTGCAGGGGCCAGGTGGGATGAGCAGTTCTTC. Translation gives CSVAGARWDEQFF.

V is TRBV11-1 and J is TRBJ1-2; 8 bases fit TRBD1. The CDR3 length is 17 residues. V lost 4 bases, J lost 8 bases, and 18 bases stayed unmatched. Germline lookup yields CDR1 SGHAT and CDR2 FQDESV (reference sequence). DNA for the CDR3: TGTGCCAGCAGCTCCCAACCTACGGACAGGGAGAGGGAAGGCTACACCTTC. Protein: CASSSQPTDREREGYTF.

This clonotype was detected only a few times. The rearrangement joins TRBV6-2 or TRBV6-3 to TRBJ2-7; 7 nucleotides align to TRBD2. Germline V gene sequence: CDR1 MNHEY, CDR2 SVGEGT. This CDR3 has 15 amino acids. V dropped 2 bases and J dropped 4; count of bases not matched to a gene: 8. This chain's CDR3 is CASSYPPGRAYEQYF. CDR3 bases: TGTGCCAGCAGTTACCCCCCGGGGAGGGCGTACGAGCAGTACTTC.

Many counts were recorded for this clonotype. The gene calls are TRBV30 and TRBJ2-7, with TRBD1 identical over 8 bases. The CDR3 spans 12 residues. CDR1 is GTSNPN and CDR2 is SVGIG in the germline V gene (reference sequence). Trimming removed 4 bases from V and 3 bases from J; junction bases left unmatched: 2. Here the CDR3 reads CAWTTGGYEQYF. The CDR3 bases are TGTGCCTGGACTACAGGGGGCTACGAGCAGTACTTC.

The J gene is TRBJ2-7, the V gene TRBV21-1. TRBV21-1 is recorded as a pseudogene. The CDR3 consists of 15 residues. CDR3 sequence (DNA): TGTGCCAGCAGCGCCCAACCACAGGGGCTCTACGAGCAGTACGTC. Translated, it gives CASSAQPQGLYEQYV.